These T cell receptor beta chains were read from a single sample in a study of somatic mutations in cytotoxic T cells in rheumatoid arthritis. Method: immunoSEQ multiplex PCR; TCRdb's copy keeps in-frame clones and lacks some. The sample has about 14,000 clones, more than 60% seen once. What was sequenced was CD8+ T cells sorted from blood. The receptors come from an adult with rheumatoid arthritis. Both conserved end residues are part of each CDR3.

V: TRBV7-9; CDR3: CASSLGQGNQPQHF
V: TRBV7-8; CDR3: CASSRLAQGTGELFF
V: TRBV7-9; CDR3: CASTGDGTEAFF
V: TRBV28; CDR3: CASTPRQGGQPQHF
V: TRBV7-8; CDR3: CASSQTSGGTNEQFF
V: TRBV6-5; CDR3: CASTPDGLNTGELFF
V: TRBV13; CDR3: CASSQGQAPSYEQYF
V: TRBV11-2; CDR3: CASSIYRGYQETQYF
V: TRBV5-1; CDR3: CASSPGRGFQETQYF
V: TRBV5-4; CDR3: CASSLGTGNTEAFF
V: TRBV6-1; CDR3: CASIAVGQETQYF
V: TRBV5-5; CDR3: CASSLGTTNTEAFF
V: TRBV5-5; CDR3: CASSGFQGIDTQYF
V: TRBV28; CDR3: CASRLRSNYGYTF
V: TRBV7-9; CDR3: CASSSQGGAEAFF
V: TRBV5-5; CDR3: CASSKLNGGGGAFF
V: TRBV21-1; CDR3: CASSKGAGRDRAFEETQYF
V: TRBV5-4; CDR3: CASSLRDSNYNEQFF